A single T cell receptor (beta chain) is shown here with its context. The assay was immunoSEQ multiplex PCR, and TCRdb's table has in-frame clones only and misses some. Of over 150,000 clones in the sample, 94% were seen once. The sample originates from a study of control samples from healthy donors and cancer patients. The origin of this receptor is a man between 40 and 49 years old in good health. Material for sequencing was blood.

CDR3 nucleotide sequence: TGTGCCAGCAGCCTAGCGGGGGGATACTACGAGCAGTACTTC. Protein product: CASSLAGGYYEQYF. The rearrangement joins TRBV28 to TRBJ2-7, with 11 bases identical to TRBD2. The trim removed 6 bases at V and 3 bases at J, leaving 4 bases unmatched. This CDR3 has 14 residues. In germline, CDR1 is MDHEN, CDR2 SYDVKM.